These T cell receptor beta chains were read from a single sample in a study of cytomegalovirus exposure and HLA in healthy donors. Sequencing was performed with immunoSEQ multiplex PCR; in TCRdb, only in-frame clones are kept and a portion is missing. The profile covers about 160,000 clones, with about 75% appearing a single time and over 1.3% taken by the ten largest. The sample was PBMCs. The receptor set was obtained from a man in his late teens or twenties in good health and CMV-seronegative. Each CDR3 is given with its conserved first and last residue. The D gene is left open where the match is weak. Only some rows state a clone size, as once, few, many or a class for expanded clones.

TRBJ2-7 | - | TRBV5-4 | - | TGTGCCAGCAGCTTGGCCGGGACACTCCAATACGAGCAGTACTTC | CASSLAGTLQYEQYF
TRBJ2-2 | - | TRBV6-5 | few | TGTGCCAGCAGTCCCCCCTCGGGTGCCGGGGAGCTGTTTTTT | CASSPPSGAGELFF
TRBJ1-2 | - | TRBV2 | few | TGTGCCAGCAGCCTGGGGGAGGCTGGCGGTGGCTACACCTTC | CASSLGEAGGGYTF
TRBJ2-7 | TRBD1 | TRBV18 | - | TGTGCCAGCTCACCAACGGGACAGGACAACTACGAGCAGTACTTC | CASSPTGQDNYEQYF
TRBJ2-7 | TRBD1 | TRBV9 | - | TGTGCCAGCAGCGGGGACAGGGGGCCAGAAAACGAGCAGTACTTC | CASSGDRGPENEQYF
TRBJ2-3 | - | TRBV7-2 | - | TGTGCCAGCAGCTTAGAAGGAGTGAGGGCAGATACGCAGTATTTT | CASSLEGVRADTQYF
TRBJ1-2 | TRBD1 | TRBV4-1 | - | TGCGCCAGCAGCCATCTCGACAGGGGATACGGCTACACCTTC | CASSHLDRGYGYTF
TRBJ1-4 | - | TRBV5-1 | - | TGCGCCAGCAGCTTATTACAGAATAATGAAAAACTGTTTTTT | CASSLLQNNEKLFF
TRBJ1-3 | TRBD1 | TRBV9 | - | TGTGCCAGCAGCGCGACAGGGACTGGAAACACCATATATTTT | CASSATGTGNTIYF
TRBJ2-1 | - | TRBV29-1 | - | TGCAGCGCCGATGGTTCGTGGGACTCGCGAGGTAATGAGCAGTTCTTC | CSADGSWDSRGNEQFF
TRBJ2-3 | TRBD2 | TRBV23-1 | - | TGCGCCAGCAGTCAATCGAGGCTAGCGGGAGGGCCAGATACGCAGTATTTT | CASSQSRLAGGPDTQYF
TRBJ2-3 | - | TRBV7-9 | - | TGTGCCAGCGGGGAGATCGCCTCTAGCACAGATACGCAGTATTTT | CASGEIASSTDTQYF
TRBJ2-2 | TRBD2 | TRBV9 | - | TGTGCCAGCAGCGTAAGCGGGAGGAACACCGGGGAGCTGTTTTTT | CASSVSGRNTGELFF